Listed here are 29 T cell receptor beta chains from one sample, sequenced in a study of blood T cell repertoires in COVID-19. Clones were read by immunoSEQ multiplex PCR, and TCRdb kept only the in-frame ones, dropping some. The sample contains 200,000 to 250,000 clones, around 86% of which appear only once. The sample comprised peripheral blood. These receptors were taken from a woman in her 30s who had recovered from COVID-19.

The chain employs TRBV14 and TRBJ1-1; perhaps TRBD1 as D (6 bases). V gave up 4 bases and J gave up 1 base, with 16 bases separating them. This CDR3 is 16 amino acids long. CDR1 SGHDN and CDR2 FVKESK come from the germline V gene. The CDR3 spells CASSPRRGSTNTEAFF. The CDR3 nucleotides are TGTGCCAGCAGCCCACGTAGGGGGTCGACGAACACTGAAGCTTTCTTT.

This chain links TRBV28 with TRBJ2-7, with TRBD1 matching over 8 bases. This CDR3 comprises 16 residues. V dropped 5 bases and J dropped 6; count of bases not matched to a gene: 15. Germline V lookup: CDR1 MDHEN, CDR2 SYDVKM. CDR3: CASSIRTGRGGGEQYF. The CDR3 DNA is TGTGCCAGCAGTATCCGGACAGGGAGAGGGGGTGGCGAGCAGTACTTC. Drawing the rest from reference TRBV28 and TRBJ2-7, the complete variable domain is DVKVTQSSRYLVKRTGEKVFLECVQDMDHENMFWYRQDPGLGLRLIYFSYDVKMKEKGDIPEGYSVSREKKERFSLILESASTNQTSMYLCASSIRTGRGGGEQYFGPGTRLTVT.

The rearrangement links TRBV29-1 to TRBJ1-1, with 8 bases fitting TRBD1. Germline trimming cut 5 bases from V and 1 base from J; bases unmatched to any gene: 6. The CDR3 length is 14 residues. Germline CDR1 and CDR2: SQVTM and ANQGSEA. The CDR3 loop is CSVKGQGTNTEAFF. CDR3 DNA: TGCAGCGTTAAAGGACAGGGCACGAACACTGAAGCTTTCTTT.

This rearrangement joins TRBV7-2 to TRBJ2-7; 7 positions match TRBD2. V lost 5 bases, J lost 7 bases, and 11 bases stayed unmatched. Germline loops: CDR1 SGHTA, CDR2 FQGNSA. The CDR3 has 14 amino acids. The CDR3 DNA sequence: TGTGCCAGCAGCGTACTAACTAGCGCGAGGGAGCAGTACTTC. Residues: CASSVLTSAREQYF.

This chain links TRBV30 with TRBJ1-1; 11 bases are a match to TRBD1. V gave up 1 base and J gave up 5 bases; unmatched junction bases: 3. This CDR3 is built from 14 residues. Germline CDR1 reads GTSNPN; CDR2 reads SVGIG (reference sequence). CDR3: CAWSEGTGGTEAFF. The CDR3 coding sequence is TGTGCCTGGAGTGAAGGGACAGGGGGGACTGAAGCTTTCTTT.

The chain is built from TRBV11-2 and TRBJ2-1; 8 nucleotides align to TRBD2. Germline-derived CDR1 and CDR2 are SGHAT and FQNNGV. The CDR3 consists of 15 residues. J lost 6 bases, V lost 5 bases, and 9 bases had no gene match. CDR3 in DNA: TGTGCCAGCAGCATCGGACTAGCCCCCCGCAATGAGCAGTTCTTC. Translating it yields CASSIGLAPRNEQFF. Full variable domain (outside the CDR3, taken from reference TRBV11-2 and TRBJ2-1): EAGVAQSPRYKIIEKRQSVAFWCNPISGHATLYWYQQILGQGPKLLIQFQNNGVVDDSQLPKDRFSAERLKGVDSTLKIQPAKLEDSAVYLCASSIGLAPRNEQFFGPGTRLTVL.

This chain uses TRBV29-1 with TRBJ2-2, with 8 positions matching TRBD1. The V and J ends lost 7 bases and 0 bases, in that order; junction bases with no gene match: 10. The CDR3 is 16 residues long. In germline, CDR1 is SQVTM, CDR2 ANQGSEA. The CDR3 sequence: CSAGGDRGTNTGELFF. The CDR3 DNA follows: TGCAGCGCTGGGGGCGACAGGGGTACGAACACCGGGGAGCTGTTTTTT.

The chain combines TRBV5-4 with TRBJ2-7; tentatively, D is TRBD2 (6 bases). Germline-derived CDR1 and CDR2 are SGHNT and YYREEE (reference sequence). The length of the CDR3 is 13 residues. V was clipped by 6 bases and J by 6 bases, with 16 bases between them. The CDR3 protein is CASKAGRIVEQYF. The CDR3 DNA reads TGTGCCAGCAAGGCGGGGCGGATCGTCGAGCAGTACTTC.

CDR3 residues: CASSLGGREQFF. CDR3 coding DNA: TGTGCCAGCAGCTTAGGGGGGCGGGAGCAGTTCTTC. V is TRBV13 and J is TRBJ2-1, with D possibly being TRBD1 (5 bases). The CDR3 sequence is 12 residues long. V shed 0 bases and J shed 10 bases, with 7 bases lying between them. Germline V gene data show CDR1 as PRHDT and CDR2 as FYEKMQ (reference sequence).

This chain uses TRBV2 with TRBJ2-1; TRBD1 might be the D (5 bases). Trimming left V 6 bases short and J 3 bases short, with 15 bases between. Germline CDR1 reads SNHLY; CDR2 reads FYNNEI. The CDR3 runs to 15 residues. CDR3 in amino acids: CASSLGRTNYNEQFF. CDR3 in DNA: TGTGCCAGCAGCCTCGGACGGACAAACTACAATGAGCAGTTCTTC.

This clone occurred a few times. This rearrangement joins TRBV9 to TRBJ2-7, with a weak D call TRBD1 (6 bases). V lost 0 bases and J 6 bases, leaving 16 bases between the germline ends. This CDR3 comprises 15 residues. Germline CDR1 reads SGDLS; CDR2 reads YYNGEE. The CDR3: CASSVDRVGGSEQYF. For the CDR3, the DNA is TGTGCCAGCAGCGTAGACAGGGTAGGTGGCTCCGAGCAGTACTTC.

V and J are TRBV21-1 and TRBJ2-7; TRBD1, the D gene given by the table, was not confirmed from the DNA. TRBV21-1 is an annotated pseudogene. The CDR3 is 14 residues long. CDR3 residues: CASSPWGGAYEQYF. Here the CDR3 DNA reads TGTGCCAGCAGCCCATGGGGCGGAGCCTACGAGCAGTACTTC.

DNA of the CDR3: TGTGCCAGCAGCTTAGTCTCGGTTAGCTCCTACAATGAGCAGTTCTTC. Residues: CASSLVSVSSYNEQFF. This chain links TRBV11-3 with TRBJ2-1, with D unresolved. The ends were cut back, 1 base at V and 0 bases at J, with 10 bases in the middle. The CDR3 is made up of 16 amino acids. Germline V lookup: CDR1 SGHNT, CDR2 YENEEA.

V usage is TRBV7-6 and J usage is TRBJ2-2; possible D gene TRBD2, 5 bases. Germline V CDR1 and CDR2: SGHVS, FNYEAQ. The V and J ends lost 5 bases and 0 bases respectively, with 16 bases between them. The CDR3 runs 17 residues. Here the CDR3 reads CASSDPGIESNTGELFF. In nucleotides, the CDR3 is TGTGCCAGCAGCGATCCCGGGATCGAATCGAACACCGGGGAGCTGTTTTTT.

This sequence joins TRBV9 and TRBJ1-1, with a tentative D call TRBD1 (5 bases). V shed 1 base and J shed 5 bases, with 18 bases lying between them. CDR1 is SGDLS, CDR2 YYNGEE, per germline. The CDR3 extends over 16 amino acids. The CDR3 protein is CASSVQGDGRKTEAFF. The CDR3 DNA reads as TGTGCCAGCAGCGTACAAGGGGATGGTAGGAAGACTGAAGCTTTCTTT.

This rearrangement joins TRBV7-3 to TRBJ1-1; tentative D call: TRBD1 (5 bases). The CDR3 is 14 amino acids. The germline V gene has CDR1 SGHTA and CDR2 FQGTGA. Trimming took off 4 bases at V and 5 bases at J, with 14 bases between the two ends. The CDR3 DNA reads as TGTGCCAGCAGCTCCCTTGGGGGGAGAACTGAAGCTTTCTTT. Its protein product is CASSSLGGRTEAFF.

This sequence joins TRBV19 and TRBJ1-4; 10 bases are a match to TRBD1. The V segment lost 4 bases and the J segment 2 bases; nucleotides outside the gene matches: 4. Looked up from germline, CDR1 is LNHDA and CDR2 is SQIVND (reference sequence). This CDR3 is built from 16 residues. CDR3 residues: CASSTMTGGTNEKLFF. Written as DNA, the CDR3 is TGTGCCAGTAGTACGATGACAGGGGGCACTAATGAAAAACTGTTTTTT.

This rearrangement joins TRBV12-3 or TRBV12-4 to TRBJ2-2; D remains unclear. Trimming left V 4 bases short and J 3 bases short, with 3 bases between. This CDR3 has 12 residues. The chain's CDR3 is CASSSDTGELFF. The DNA for the CDR3 is TGTGCCAGCAGTTCCGACACCGGGGAGCTGTTTTTT.

V gene TRBV6-2 or TRBV6-3 combines with J gene TRBJ2-5, with 7 bases that match TRBD2. CDR3 size: 16 residues. Germline values: CDR1 MNHEY, CDR2 SVGEGT. The trim removed 1 base at V and 4 bases at J, leaving 9 bases unmatched. Here the CDR3 reads CASSYYMGREGETQYF. The CDR3 DNA reads as TGTGCCAGCAGTTACTATATGGGCAGGGAGGGAGAGACCCAGTACTTC.

The CDR3: CASSYEFTNYGYTF. The CDR3 nucleotides are TGTGCCAGCAGTTATGAGTTCACTAACTATGGCTACACCTTC. The chain carries TRBV6-6 and TRBJ1-2; no firm D call. This CDR3 comprises 14 residues. V dropped 3 bases and J dropped 0 bases, with 8 bases sitting between them. Per germline, CDR1 MNHNY and CDR2 SVGAGI (reference sequence).

The chain links TRBV6-5 to TRBJ2-1; 7 nucleotides match TRBD2. Germline V gene lookup returns CDR1 MNHEY and CDR2 SVGAGI. The CDR3 covers 13 residues. The V and J ends lost 11 bases and 5 bases, in that order; junction bases with no gene match: 9. The CDR3 DNA reads TGTGCCGGGGGGGGACTAAACGACAATGAGCAGTTCTTC. Protein product: CAGGGLNDNEQFF.

The chain couples TRBV2 to TRBJ1-2; 9 bases fit TRBD1. CDR1 is SNHLY and CDR2 is FYNNEI in the germline V gene. The J segment lost 5 bases and the V segment lost 2 bases, leaving 6 bases of the junction unmatched. CDR3 size: 15 residues. DNA of the CDR3: TGTGCCAGCAGTGAACACAGGGGGCAGGGATATGGCTACACCTTC. Translation gives CASSEHRGQGYGYTF.

A single count supports this clone. The chain links TRBV15 to TRBJ1-5, with D unclear. V was pared by 5 bases and J by 0 bases, with 17 bases between. The CDR3 contains 17 residues. Germline V CDR1 and CDR2: LNHNV, YYDKDF (reference sequence). This CDR3 is CATSLLWRANSNQPQHF. In DNA, the CDR3 is TGTGCCACCAGCCTTCTCTGGAGGGCAAATAGCAATCAGCCCCAGCATTTT.

The chain uses TRBV6-5 and TRBJ1-1, with no clear D. CDR3 length: 15 residues. The V gene lost 8 bases and the J gene lost 0 bases, with 16 bases spanning the gap. Germline loops: CDR1 MNHEY, CDR2 SVGAGI. The CDR3 loop is CASAFNSIMNTEAFF. The CDR3 coding sequence is TGTGCCAGCGCGTTCAATTCGATAATGAACACTGAAGCTTTCTTT.

The V and J genes are TRBV5-1 and TRBJ1-6; no clear D gene. This CDR3 comprises 15 residues. From germline, CDR1 is SGHRS and CDR2 YFSETQ. V lost 0 bases to trimming and J lost 5 bases, with 9 bases between them. CDR3: CASSLVAENNSPLHF. The CDR3, as DNA: TGCGCCAGCAGCTTGGTCGCGGAAAATAATTCACCCCTCCACTTT.

The chain recombines TRBV6-2 or TRBV6-3 with TRBJ2-3; 7 bases line up with TRBD1. There are 14 residues in the CDR3. The junction had 1 base not matched to a gene; V was cut back by 2 bases and J by 2 bases. CDR1 is MNHEY, CDR2 SVGEGT, per germline. This chain's CDR3 is CASSYRGPTDTQYF. CDR3 bases: TGTGCCAGCAGTTACAGGGGGCCCACAGATACGCAGTATTTT.

Worth noting for this clone: Other DNA sequences in the same sample also yield this CDR3. This rearrangement joins TRBV9 to TRBJ2-3; a weak D match, TRBD1 (5 bases). This CDR3 contains 13 residues. V shed 1 base and J shed 3 bases, with 6 bases lying between them. Germline assignment: CDR1 SGDLS and CDR2 YYNGEE. The CDR3 DNA reads TGTGCCAGCAGCGTACAGGGTACAGATACGCAGTATTTT. It specifies CASSVQGTDTQYF.

The count of this clone is one. The rearrangement links TRBV3-1 (or the pseudogene TRBV3-2) to TRBJ2-7; weak D call: TRBD1 (6 bases). This CDR3 spans 13 amino acids. In germline, CDR1 is LGHDT, CDR2 YNNKEL (reference sequence). The V and J ends lost 6 bases and 3 bases respectively, with 12 bases between them. CDR3 sequence (DNA): TGTGCCAGCAGTCAGGGGAACCTCTACGAGCAGTACTTC. Encoded protein: CASSQGNLYEQYF.

This rearrangement joins TRBV5-4 to TRBJ1-6; D unresolved. Germline CDR1 SGHNT, CDR2 YYREEE (reference sequence). V lost 5 bases, J lost 5 bases, and 8 bases lay in between. This CDR3 has 13 residues. The CDR3 nucleotides read TGTGCCAGCAGTCCTCGGGATAATTCACCCCTCCACTTT. Residues: CASSPRDNSPLHF.